The clone carrying this T cell receptor beta chain appeared many times. Antigen specificity is unknown. The CDR3 runs 13 residues. Per germline, CDR1 DFQATT and CDR2 SNEGSKA (reference sequence). V dropped 6 bases and J dropped 2 bases, with 11 bases sitting between them. These data belong to a study of T cells after yellow fever vaccination. Findings and limits, study-wide: Most clones from primary vaccination were detected again post-booster (almost 98% CD4, 70% to 90% CD8).

TCRdb analysed the 5' RACE reads with MiXCR anew, one entry per CDR3 protein. The table shows some 340,000 distinct CDR3 sequences, with about 4% occurring only once. The chain carries TRBV20-1 and TRBJ2-1; D is uncertain. The specimen comprised PBMCs, sampled 5 days after the yellow fever booster vaccination. The clonotype originates from a man between 18 and 35 years old who received the YFV17D yellow fever vaccine. CDR3 DNA sequence: TGCAGTGCCTATGTGCCCACCTACAATGAGCAGTTCTTC. Its translation: CSAYVPTYNEQFF.